The text below deals with one T cell receptor (beta chain). Its specificity is not known. These data are taken from a study of cytomegalovirus exposure and HLA in healthy donors. Amplification used 60 Vbeta primers and 13 Jbeta primers. Sequenced by immunoSEQ multiplex PCR; TCRdb stores in-frame clones only, minus some. The data contain over 150,000 clones, roughly 80% of them singletons. Study results and limitations: In a later analysis, a missense DCLRE1C variant was linked to TCR beta V- and J-gene trimming.

V was cut by 5 bases and J by 3 bases, with 14 bases left in between. The germline V gene encodes CDR1 SEHNR and CDR2 FQNEAQ (reference sequence). The CDR3 has 14 residues. What was sequenced was PBMCs. The chain is built from TRBV7-9 and TRBJ2-7, with D possibly being TRBD1 (6 bases). This receptor was taken from a woman in her twenties or thirties in good health and CMV-seronegative. The CDR3 is CASSTGTNRYEQYF. The CDR3, as DNA: TGTGCCAGCAGCACAGGGACAAACCGCTACGAGCAGTACTTC.